This entry concerns a single T cell receptor (beta chain). Its antigen is still unknown. There are no base qualities to consult, and no much larger clone falls within one base. The sample originates from a study of Siglec-9 on CD8 T cells in melanoma (dated by TCRdb to the late 2010s). Concerning the study at large: Siglec-9 expression on CD8+ T cells and the role of Siglec-9 in regulating T cells in the melanoma tumor microenvironment were investigated in the study.

What the research found in general, with its limitations: According to the report, an effector memory CD8+ T-cell subset that seemed to build up inside melanoma tumors was both marked and regulated by Siglec-9.

Library generation was performed with the immunoSEQ multiplex PCR assay. What TCRdb holds here is the immuneACCESS table cut down to in-frame rearrangements. Part of the clones is not present; checked against another copy, under half of the missing clones reflect an unresolved V gene, and the others are unexplained. Recorded for this sample are about 33,000 clones; more than 65% of them occurred a single time. About 1.7% of the sample rests with the top ten. CDR1 and CDR2 are drawn from the germline V gene: KGHSH, LQKENI. The CDR3 measures 15 amino acids from cysteine to phenylalanine. The only DNA kept is the CDR3, 45 bases in frame from the first base. V gives up 4 bases and J gives up 3 bases, and the segment between their germline ends measures 12 bases.

The source material was Siglec-9- CD8+ T cells sorted from blood. Explained via the paper, the cell subset or site label denotes: CD8 T cells lacking Siglec-9. The chain is assembled from TRBV18 and TRBJ2-2; possibly the D gene is TRBD2, per 5 matching bases. The TCR comes from a human donor in good health. The nucleotides are TGTGCCAGCTCACAGGAGGATCCTTACACCGGGGAGCTGTTTTTT. Its translation is CASSQEDPYTGELFF.